Below are 10 T cell receptor beta chains sequenced from a single sample in a study of T cell responses to AZD1222 COVID-19 vaccine. The repertoire was sequenced with immunoSEQ multiplex PCR; TCRdb's copy has only in-frame clones and lacks some. Of approximately 130,000 clones listed, roughly nine tenths are singletons. The material was peripheral blood, obtained on day 0 of AZD1222 vaccination. The source is an adult in good health.

V and J are TRBV6-5 and TRBJ1-4, with a weak D call TRBD1 (6 bases). The germline V and J ends were trimmed by 0 bases and 8 bases, with 13 bases remaining between them. The germline CDR1 and CDR2 sequences are MNHEY and SVGAGI. The CDR3 has 15 residues. The CDR3 reads CASSYSRGGDEKLFF. In DNA, the CDR3 is TGTGCCAGCAGTTACTCCCGGGGGGGCGACGAAAAACTGTTTTTT.

The chain carries TRBV4-1 and TRBJ1-1; D not resolved. The V end was cut by 0 bases, the J end by 1 base, with 6 bases between. CDR1 is MGHRA and CDR2 is YSYEKL in the germline V gene. The CDR3 has 14 residues. The CDR3 region is CASSQDNWNTEAFF. CDR3 coding DNA: TGCGCCAGCAGCCAAGATAACTGGAACACTGAAGCTTTCTTT.

The chain uses TRBV18 and TRBJ1-1; possible D gene TRBD1, 5 bases. Germline assignment: CDR1 KGHSH and CDR2 LQKENI. V gave up 5 bases and J gave up 1 base, with 11 bases separating them. This CDR3 has 14 amino acids. The CDR3 DNA follows: TGTGCCAGCTCAGCGATGGGGGGGAACACTGAAGCTTTCTTT. Its translation: CASSAMGGNTEAFF.

J is TRBJ1-5 and V is TRBV19; maybe TRBD1 (5 bases). V lost 4 bases, J lost 0 bases, and 10 bases lay in between. The length of the CDR3 is 15 residues. The V gene's germline CDR1 is LNHDA and CDR2 SQIVND (reference sequence). Written as DNA, the CDR3 is TGTGCCAGTAGTAAAGGGGATGGTAGCAATCAGCCCCAGCATTTT. Protein product: CASSKGDGSNQPQHF.

This rearrangement joins TRBV5-4 to TRBJ2-5; the match to TRBD1 covers 9 bases. Germline trimming cut 6 bases from V and 1 base from J; bases unmatched to any gene: 7. Germline V gives CDR1 SGHNT, CDR2 YYREEE (reference sequence). CDR3 length: 15 residues. The CDR3 sequence: CASTSDRGLQETQYF. The DNA for the CDR3 is TGTGCCAGCACCTCGGACAGGGGTCTCCAAGAGACCCAGTACTTC.

This chain joins TRBV12-3 or TRBV12-4 and TRBJ1-2; no clear D gene. The CDR3 contains 11 residues. V shed 5 bases and J shed 6 bases, with 7 bases lying between them. CDR3 DNA: TGTGCCAGCAGTATCACACATGGCTACACCTTC. It translates to CASSITHGYTF.

The chain employs TRBV30 and TRBJ2-5, with TRBD1 matching over 8 bases. V was clipped by 0 bases and J by 5 bases; unmatched bases: 5. CDR3 length: 14 amino acids. Germline V gene sequence: CDR1 GTSNPN, CDR2 SVGIG (reference sequence). CDR3 bases: TGTGCCTGGAGTGTAGCAGGGGGCTTTGAGACCCAGTACTTC. Encoded protein: CAWSVAGGFETQYF.

The rearrangement links TRBV12-3 or TRBV12-4 to TRBJ2-7; tentative D call: TRBD1 (5 bases). V was shortened by 7 bases and J by 6 bases, with 10 bases between the two germline ends. This CDR3 comprises 11 residues. CDR3 loop: CASILRVEQYF. In DNA form, the CDR3 reads TGTGCCAGCATCCTCAGGGTCGAGCAGTACTTC.

The chain recombines TRBV6-1 with TRBJ2-7; no definite D call. This CDR3 region has 13 residues. The V end was cut by 3 bases, the J end by 6 bases, with 12 bases between. Per the germline V gene, CDR1 is MNHNS and CDR2 is SASEGT. The CDR3 loop reads CASSDKFRGEQYF. The CDR3, as DNA: TGTGCCAGCAGTGATAAGTTTCGTGGCGAGCAGTACTTC.

V gene TRBV9 combines with J gene TRBJ1-2, with a tentative D call TRBD1 (6 bases). Germline lookup yields CDR1 SGDLS and CDR2 YYNGEE. The length of the CDR3 is 15 residues. V lost 4 bases and J 7 bases, leaving 20 bases between the germline ends. DNA for the CDR3: TGTGCCAGCAGCCCCTCGGGGGCAGGGGATTTTGGCTACACCTTC. Protein: CASSPSGAGDFGYTF. Complete variable domain (other parts from reference TRBV9 and TRBJ1-2): DSGVTQTPKHLITATGQRVTLRCSPRSGDLSVYWYQQSLDQGLQFLIQYYNGEERAKGNILERFSAQQFPDLHSELNLSSLELGDSALYFCASSPSGAGDFGYTFGSGTRLTVV.